The clone carrying this TCR beta chain was observed a single time. The antigen is unknown. The data are from a study of shared clonotypes between healthy human individuals. General study results and limits: All-four-donor shared clonotypes had higher generation probabilities than non-shared clonotypes did. The authors expected sequencing depth to affect clonotype sharing among donors. What naive subsets generally showed was a larger estimated richness than memory subsets showed.

On sorted subsets, replicate PCRs used 150 to 250 ng DNA, or tens of thousands of T cell genomes. The data were produced by immunoSEQ multiplex PCR, yet TCRdb's version contains in-frame clones alone and is incomplete. Of some 1.4 million clones in the sample, approximately 97% were seen once. The CDR3 runs 15 residues. Germline CDR1 reads MDHEN; CDR2 reads SYDVKM. The V segment lost 7 bases and the J segment 5 bases; nucleotides outside the gene matches: 10. The chain couples TRBV28 to TRBJ2-7; the match to TRBD2 covers 11 bases. This receptor was obtained from a man aged 30 to 39 in good health. The sequenced sample consisted of naive CD4+ T cells sorted from blood. Subset indicated: CD45RA+ positively selected. CDR3 coding DNA: TGTGCCAGCATCTCGGGAACTAGCGGGAGTCACGAGCAGTACTTC. Its translation is CASISGTSGSHEQYF.